Listed here is a single T cell receptor beta chain. The antigen is undetermined. The data derive from a study of CD8+ T cells in alopecia areata. Lesional scalp punch biopsies and peripheral blood came from alopecia areata patients. CD4+ and CD8+ T cells were sorted from PBMCs. Regarding the study as a whole: Greater clonality was observed in lesional scalp samples, especially alopecia totalis/universalis, versus normal scalp.

Trimming left V 4 bases short and J 4 bases short, with 10 bases between. The CDR3 is made up of 13 amino acids. CDR1 and CDR2 (germline): SGHVS, FQNEAQ. cDNA prepared by RNA extraction and subsequent reverse transcription served as the template for sequencing. Generated by immunoSEQ multiplex PCR, the TCRdb table keeps only in-frame clones and is missing some. The sample lists 110,000 or so clones; approximately 50% were seen once. This TCR came from a human donor with alopecia areata. The sample taken for sequencing was NKG2D-low CD8+ T cells sorted from blood. The rearrangement uses TRBV7-8 and TRBJ2-5; tentatively, D is TRBD1 or TRBD2 (5 bases each). As DNA, the CDR3 is TGTGCCAGCAGCTGGGGGTTGGGAGAGACCCAGTACTTC. Amino acid sequence: CASSWGLGETQYF.